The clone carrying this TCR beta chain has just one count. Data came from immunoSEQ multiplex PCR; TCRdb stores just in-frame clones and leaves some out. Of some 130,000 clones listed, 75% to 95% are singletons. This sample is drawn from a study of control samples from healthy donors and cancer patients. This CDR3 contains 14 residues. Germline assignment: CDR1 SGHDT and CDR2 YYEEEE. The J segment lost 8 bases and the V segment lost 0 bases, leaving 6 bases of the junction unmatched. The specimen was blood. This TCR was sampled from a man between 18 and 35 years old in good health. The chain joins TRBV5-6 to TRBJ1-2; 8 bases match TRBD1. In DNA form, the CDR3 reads TGTGCCAGCAGCTTGGAGCGGACAGGGATCGGCTACACCTTC. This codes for CASSLERTGIGYTF.